The subject of this entry is one T cell receptor (beta chain). The sample originates from a study of blood T cell repertoires in COVID-19. This table comes from immunoSEQ multiplex PCR, and its TCRdb copy is limited to in-frame clones, with some not included. The repertoire holds 59,000 or so clones, with more than 60% as singletons. This CDR3 has 13 residues. Germline loops: CDR1 SQVTM, CDR2 ANQGSEA. The V and J ends lost 4 bases and 0 bases respectively, with 8 bases between them. This chain joins TRBV29-1 and TRBJ2-3; TRBD2 is a possible D gene (5 bases). This TCR derives from a woman in her fifties or sixties with active or convalescent COVID-19. The specimen sequenced was peripheral blood. CDR3 region: CSVAGGSTDTQYF. CDR3 nucleotides: TGCAGCGTTGCGGGCGGGAGCACAGATACGCAGTATTTT.